A single sample gave rise to the 23 T cell receptor beta chains below, sequenced in a study of post-analysis software for immune sequencing data. Their recognized antigens are unknown. TCR beta libraries were prepared from cDNA with unique molecular identifiers. Each CDR3 protein is one row after TCRdb ran MiXCR on the PCR reads. The sample holds 500,000 to 600,000 distinct CDR3 sequences, roughly 47% seen once. Regarding the study as a whole: Controls had lower frequencies than patients of about 5 TRBV segments, which included TRBV5-6, TRBV5-1 and TRBV20-1.

Sequencing was done on a sample of blood. The receptors here all came from a girl aged 5 to 17 with multiple sclerosis.

The chain combines TRBV12-3 or TRBV12-4 with TRBJ2-7, with 8 bases aligning to TRBD1. CDR3 size: 12 residues. J lost 5 bases, V lost 7 bases, and 4 bases had no gene match. The CDR3 region has the DNA TGTGCCAGCACCGCGACAGGGGACGAGCAGTACTTC. Protein: CASTATGDEQYF.

There are a few counts of this clonotype. The V gene is TRBV28, the J gene TRBJ2-3; 7 bases are a match to TRBD2. V dropped 2 bases and J dropped 0; count of bases not matched to a gene: 17. Germline-derived CDR1 and CDR2 are MDHEN and SYDVKM. The CDR3 contains 20 residues. The CDR3 here is CASSLVPPRGSGYSTDTQYF. In DNA, the CDR3 is TGTGCCAGCAGTTTAGTACCCCCTCGGGGTAGCGGGTATAGCACAGATACGCAGTATTTT.

This clonotype showed up just a few times. The chain uses TRBV7-9 and TRBJ2-5; 11 bases are a match to TRBD2. The germline V gene encodes CDR1 SEHNR and CDR2 FQNEAQ (reference sequence). The V segment lost 5 bases and the J segment 3 bases; nucleotides outside the gene matches: 8. The CDR3 totals 16 residues. For the CDR3, the DNA is TGTGCCAGCAGCAACGTCCCGGGACTAGCGGAAGAGACCCAGTACTTC. It specifies CASSNVPGLAEETQYF.

A few counts support this clonotype. The chain employs TRBV5-1 and TRBJ2-6; tentatively, D is TRBD1 or TRBD2 (5 bases each). Germline V CDR1 and CDR2: SGHRS, YFSETQ. The length of the CDR3 is 16 residues. V dropped 4 bases and J dropped 5 bases, with 16 bases sitting between them. The CDR3 loop reads CASSVSRELRANVLTF. DNA for the CDR3: TGCGCCAGCAGCGTATCCAGGGAGTTGCGGGCCAACGTCCTGACTTTC. Full variable domain (outside the CDR3, taken from reference TRBV5-1 and TRBJ2-6): KAGVTQTPRYLIKTRGQQVTLSCSPISGHRSVSWYQQTPGQGLQFLFEYFSETQRNKGNFPGRFSGRQFSNSRSEMNVSTLELGDSALYLCASSVSRELRANVLTFGAGSRLTVL.

The chain uses TRBV20-1 and TRBJ2-3; possibly TRBD1 or TRBD2 for D (5 bases each). Per the germline V gene, CDR1 is DFQATT and CDR2 is SNEGSKA (reference sequence). The CDR3 length is 14 residues. Between the trimmed V and J ends, which lost 4 bases and 2 bases, there was a span of 13 bases. CDR3 in amino acids: CSAKGRASTDTQYF. The CDR3 bases are TGCAGTGCTAAGGGACGGGCCTCCACAGATACGCAGTATTTT.

The CDR3 region has the DNA TGTGCCAGCAGCCGTGCCCGAGGGGCTCTCAGCACAGATACGCAGTATTTT. Its protein product is CASSRARGALSTDTQYF. The J gene is TRBJ2-3, the V gene TRBV6-1; possibly TRBD1 or TRBD2 for D (5 bases each). V was clipped by 6 bases and J by 0 bases, with 19 bases between them. Germline CDR1 is MNHNS and CDR2 is SASEGT. This CDR3 comprises 17 residues.

This clonotype was detected a few times. The chain employs TRBV7-9 and TRBJ2-7; 7 nucleotides align to TRBD1. CDR1 is SEHNR, CDR2 FQNEAQ, per germline (reference sequence). With V trimmed by 4 bases and J by 6 bases, 12 bases remained unmatched. This CDR3 contains 15 residues. The CDR3 bases are TGTGCCAGCAGCTCAACAAACAGGGGCACAAGCGAGCAGTACTTC. Translation: CASSSTNRGTSEQYF.

In this sample, this clonotype turned up a few times. V gene TRBV10-3 combines with J gene TRBJ2-1; 9 bases map to TRBD2. After removal of 2 bases from V and 5 bases from J, the junction contained 4 bases not matched to a gene. The CDR3 has 15 residues. The germline CDR1 and CDR2 sequences are ENHRY and SYGVKD. The CDR3 sequence: CAISEAGGPHNEQFF. CDR3 DNA: TGTGCCATCAGTGAGGCGGGGGGGCCCCACAATGAGCAGTTCTTC.

This clonotype was seen a handful of times. The CDR3 DNA is TGTGCCAGCAGCTTAGGGCCTAGCGGGCCAACCTACAATGAGCAGTTCTTC. Amino acid sequence: CASSLGPSGPTYNEQFF. This chain uses TRBV7-9 with TRBJ2-1, with 8 bases aligning to TRBD2. The CDR3 length is 17 residues. The germline CDR1 and CDR2 sequences are SEHNR and FQNEAQ (reference sequence). The trim removed 1 base at V and 2 bases at J, leaving 7 bases unmatched.

This clonotype was detected a few times. The chain carries TRBV4-2 and TRBJ2-7, with D perhaps matching TRBD2 (5 bases). Deletions cut 1 base from V and 7 bases from J, with 17 bases between. This CDR3 has 15 residues. CDR1 and CDR2 from the germline V gene are LGHNA and YNFKEQ. The CDR3 sequence is CASSQVTASPREQYF. CDR3 DNA: TGTGCCAGCAGCCAAGTGACGGCTAGCCCTCGGGAGCAGTACTTC.

This clonotype was recorded a few times. The chain couples TRBV12-3 or TRBV12-4 to TRBJ2-7; 11 positions agree with TRBD2. The V segment lost 6 bases and the J segment 0 bases; nucleotides outside the gene matches: 4. The CDR3 is made up of 15 amino acids. CDR3 DNA sequence: TGTGCCAGCAGGGGTACTAGCGGGAGCTCCTACGAGCAGTACTTC. Residues: CASRGTSGSSYEQYF.

This rearrangement joins TRBV12-3 or TRBV12-4 to TRBJ1-3; no definite D call. The CDR3 length is 15 residues. The V gene lost 3 bases and the J gene lost 0 bases, with 9 bases spanning the gap. CDR3 amino acids: CASSFQASSGNTIYF. CDR3 sequence (DNA): TGTGCCAGCAGTTTTCAGGCGAGCTCTGGAAACACCATATATTTT.

This clonotype was counted between two and nine times. V is TRBV12-3 or TRBV12-4 and J is TRBJ2-5, with D perhaps being TRBD1 or TRBD2 (5 bases each). Between the trimmed V and J ends, which lost 2 bases and 4 bases, there was a span of 14 bases. The CDR3 sequence is 15 residues long. DNA for the CDR3: TGTGCCAGCAGTTTAAGGGCAGGGACCCGAGAGACCCAGTACTTC. Translated: CASSLRAGTRETQYF.

This clonotype occurred a few times. The rearrangement joins TRBV29-1 to TRBJ2-5, with TRBD1 matching 7 bases. Germline CDR1 reads SQVTM; CDR2 reads ANQGSEA. V shed 7 bases, J shed 1 base, and the junction held 9 bases outside the gene matches. CDR3 length equals 14 residues. CDR3 DNA: TGCAGCGCTCTCCCGGGACAGAGCCAAGAGACCCAGTACTTC. As protein: CSALPGQSQETQYF. Full variable domain (missing parts from reference TRBV29-1 and TRBJ2-5): SAVISQKPSRDICQRGTSLTIQCQVDSQVTMMFWYRQQPGQSLTLIATANQGSEATYESGFVIDKFPISRPNLTFSTLTVSNMSPEDSSIYLCSALPGQSQETQYFGPGTRLLVL.

This clonotype was picked up a small number of times. V is TRBV7-8 and J is TRBJ2-3, with 10 positions matching TRBD2. Per the germline V gene, CDR1 is SGHVS and CDR2 is FQNEAQ. Germline trimming cut 3 bases from V and 1 base from J; bases unmatched to any gene: 4. This CDR3 comprises 16 residues. CDR3: CASSFTGTSGTDTQYF. The CDR3 bases are TGTGCCAGCAGCTTTACCGGGACTAGCGGCACAGATACGCAGTATTTT.

The V call is TRBV12-3 or TRBV12-4, the J call TRBJ2-5; unclear D gene. The CDR3 spans 15 residues. V was pared by 5 bases and J by 1 base, with 14 bases between. CDR3 loop: CASSPRQGSQETQYF. In DNA form, the CDR3 reads TGTGCCAGCAGTCCTCGACAAGGAAGCCAAGAGACCCAGTACTTC.

The chain employs TRBV7-2 and TRBJ2-1; possible D gene TRBD2, 5 bases. The CDR3 has 15 amino acids. The V and J ends lost 4 bases and 5 bases respectively, with 15 bases between them. Germline loops: CDR1 SGHTA, CDR2 FQGNSA. This CDR3 is CASSSRRRANNEQFF. Here the CDR3 DNA reads TGTGCCAGCAGCTCCCGGCGGCGGGCGAACAATGAGCAGTTCTTC. Full variable domain (outside the CDR3, taken from reference TRBV7-2 and TRBJ2-1): GAGVSQSPSNKVTEKGKDVELRCDPISGHTALYWYRQSLGQGLEFLIYFQGNSAPDKSGLPSDRFSAERTGGSVSTLTIQRTQQEDSAVYLCASSSRRRANNEQFFGPGTRLTVL.

The chain links TRBV12-3 or TRBV12-4 to TRBJ2-1; 8 bases are shared with TRBD2. This CDR3 contains 15 residues. V was clipped by 3 bases and J by 8 bases; unmatched bases: 9. CDR3 sequence: CASSFGLAGYYEQFF. The DNA of the CDR3 is TGTGCCAGCAGTTTTGGGCTAGCGGGTTACTATGAGCAGTTCTTC.

The chain recombines TRBV20-1 with TRBJ2-7; the match to TRBD1 covers 9 bases. Germline V CDR1 and CDR2: DFQATT, SNEGSKA (reference sequence). J was trimmed by 5 bases and V by 5 bases; bases with no gene match: 10. This CDR3 spans 14 amino acids. This CDR3 is CSAVQSGQGHEQYF. The CDR3 nucleotides read TGCAGTGCTGTACAATCGGGACAGGGACACGAGCAGTACTTC.

Only a few counts were recorded for this clonotype. The chain carries TRBV29-1 and TRBJ1-1; possible D gene TRBD1, 6 bases. With 0 bases removed from V and 5 bases from J, the gap between germline ends came to 13 bases. The CDR3 runs 14 residues. The germline V gene has CDR1 SQVTM and CDR2 ANQGSEA. CDR3 sequence (DNA): TGCAGCGTTGAAGAGATTCAGGGGCGGACTGAAGCTTTCTTT. Translation: CSVEEIQGRTEAFF.

The V gene is TRBV10-3, the J gene TRBJ2-1, with a tentative D call TRBD1 (6 bases). Trimming took off 0 bases at V and 5 bases at J, with 11 bases between the two ends. The germline gives CDR1 ENHRY, CDR2 SYGVKD. This CDR3 has 15 residues. The CDR3 coding sequence is TGTGCCATCAGTGAGTCAGGGGGATCGGACAATGAGCAGTTCTTC. It encodes CAISESGGSDNEQFF.

This chain connects TRBV10-3 to TRBJ2-1; 14 bases align to TRBD2. After removal of 8 bases from V and 0 bases from J, the junction contained 12 bases not matched to a gene. Germline V lookup: CDR1 ENHRY, CDR2 SYGVKD. The CDR3 is 19 amino acids. CDR3 DNA: TGTGCCATCGGGAATCGAGGACTAGCGGGGGGCGACTCCTACAATGAGCAGTTCTTC. Translated: CAIGNRGLAGGDSYNEQFF.

Only a few counts were recorded for this clonotype. This rearrangement joins TRBV3-1 to TRBJ2-3; TRBD1 matches at 7 bases. V was pared by 7 bases and J by 0 bases, with 4 bases of the junction left unmatched. Looked up from germline, CDR1 is LGHDT and CDR2 is YNNKEL (reference sequence). The CDR3 runs to 14 residues. The chain's CDR3 is CASKETGSTDTQYF. As DNA, the CDR3 is TGTGCCAGCAAAGAGACAGGGAGCACAGATACGCAGTATTTT.